A selection of T cell receptor beta chains follows, all from one sample in a study of cytomegalovirus exposure and HLA in healthy donors. Clones were sequenced by immunoSEQ multiplex PCR, and TCRdb holds only the in-frame ones, with some missing. Of about 230,000 clones listed, about 77% are singletons. The material sequenced was PBMCs. The receptors originated from a boy between 5 and 17 years old in good health and CMV-seronegative. Both conserved end residues are trimmed from each CDR3.

j_call v_call cdr3_aa
TRBJ1-5 TRBV2 ASKPGGAPNQPQH
TRBJ2-2 TRBV13 ASSWWGQGMAGELF
TRBJ2-1 TRBV5-4 ASSLELAGNEQF
TRBJ1-1 TRBV19 ASSIWRDLGTEAF
TRBJ2-7 TRBV5-1 ASSPGGSYEQY
TRBJ2-1 TRBV10-3 AISITMTGGPGNEQF
TRBJ1-5 TRBV2 ASRPDRFQPQH
TRBJ2-2 TRBV7-3 ASSGLAGGTGELF
TRBJ2-2 TRBV19 ASSTRDTGGTGELF
TRBJ2-1 TRBV5-5 ASSLKLAGGRSSYNEQF
TRBJ2-2 TRBV9 ASSGGGENTGELF
TRBJ1-2 TRBV9 ASSVRGAGLNYGYT
TRBJ1-1 TRBV30 AWNPTGAEAF
TRBJ1-2 TRBV5-1 ASRLSTGINYGYT
TRBJ2-5 TRBV9 ASSPPGGRETQY
TRBJ2-7 TRBV11-3 ASSPPPSGGTYEQY
TRBJ2-3 TRBV5-1 ASTSAVSTDTQY
TRBJ1-5 TRBV6-6 ASSREPQH
TRBJ2-2 TRBV5-8 ASSLGRGNTGELF
TRBJ1-4 TRBV6-5 ASSYLGQHNEKLF
TRBJ1-1 TRBV10-3 ATVDRGNTEAF
TRBJ2-7 TRBV5-6 ASSSKDRGGYEQY
TRBJ1-2 TRBV5-6 ASSQLQAGGYT
TRBJ2-2 TRBV18 ASSHPEDRGANTGELF
TRBJ2-2 TRBV6-1 ASTPSGSFNGELF
TRBJ1-6 TRBV30 AWSVNRASPLH
TRBJ2-7 TRBV4-1 ASSQDQGYSYEQY
TRBJ2-4 TRBV12-5 ASGLVDFSEAKNIQY
TRBJ1-3 TRBV5-1 ASSLGTGNAGNTIY
TRBJ2-3 TRBV5-4 ASSSPQRLQDTQY
TRBJ1-1 TRBV7-9 ASGTGGWTEAF